This T cell receptor (beta chain) emerged from a study of technical replicates of blood from a few donors. CDR1 is LGHNT and CDR2 is FRNRAP in the germline V gene. The CDR3 contains 14 residues. The V segment lost 1 base and the J segment 5 bases; nucleotides outside the gene matches: 4. Data came from immunoSEQ multiplex PCR; TCRdb stores just in-frame clones and leaves some out. This sample carries some 60,000 clones, around 91% of them seen once, and the ten largest clones take approximately 4%. The rearrangement joins TRBV12-5 to TRBJ2-5; 7 bases match TRBD1. Sequencing was carried out using PBMCs. This TCR was sampled from a human donor in good health. Some clones in this sample may be carry-over from other donors' samples. This CDR3 reads CASGLARDSETQYF. The CDR3 bases are TGTGCTAGTGGTTTGGCAAGGGACAGCGAGACCCAGTACTTC.